The rows below give T cell receptor beta chains drawn from one sample of a study of cytomegalovirus exposure and HLA in healthy donors. Only in-frame clones appear in the TCRdb table, and some are missing; sequencing was by immunoSEQ multiplex PCR. This table holds some 150,000 clones, nearly 80% found once. Sequencing was performed on PBMCs. The receptors were sampled from a middle-aged man in good health and CMV-seropositive. The CDR3 runs from the conserved cysteine through the conserved F or W. A D gene is named only where the DNA matches it firmly. Expanded clones get a size class; other rows say once, few or many, or leave the size out.

TRBJ2-7 | . | . | TRBV30 | TGTGCCTGGAGTAACAGGGAATCAGGCGAGCAGTACTTC | CAWSNRESGEQYF
TRBJ2-5 | TRBD1 | . | TRBV6-6 | TGTGCCAGCAGTTACTCCCGGGACAGAGGCGAGACCCAGTACTTC | CASSYSRDRGETQYF
TRBJ2-7 | . | . | TRBV6-5 | TGTGCCAGCAGTTACTCGGCGGGCCCCTCAACTTACGAGCAGTACTTC | CASSYSAGPSTYEQYF
TRBJ2-1 | . | few | TRBV6-4 | TGTGCCAGCAGTGAGAATGCGGTCAATGAGCAGTTCTTC | CASSENAVNEQFF
TRBJ2-7 | . | . | TRBV4-1 | TGCGCCAGCAGCCAAGTCGAGCAATACGAGCAGTACTTC | CASSQVEQYEQYF
TRBJ2-5 | . | . | TRBV7-2 | TGTGCCAGCAGCTTTTTTTCAGTGGCGGAACGACAAGAGACCCAGTACTTC | CASSFFSVAERQETQYF
TRBJ1-2 | TRBD1 | once | TRBV28 | TGTGCCAGCAGTGCGGTCCTGCCGGGACAGAGCTATGGCTACACCTTC | CASSAVLPGQSYGYTF
TRBJ2-7 | . | . | TRBV29-1 | TGCAGCGTTGTAGCAGGAGGGGGCGGCTACGAGCAGTACTTC | CSVVAGGGGYEQYF
TRBJ1-5 | TRBD1 | . | TRBV6-1 | TGCCTCTCCGGGACAGGGGCTACAAGGGACCAGCCCCAGCATTTT | CLSGTGATRDQPQHF
TRBJ2-7 | . | few | TRBV6-1 | TGTGCCAGCAGTCTGGGGGCCTTTGACGAGCAGTACTTC | CASSLGAFDEQYF
TRBJ2-5 | TRBD2 | once | TRBV6-1 | TGTGCCAGCAGCTACGGACTAGCGGTCCAAGAGACCCAGTACTTC | CASSYGLAVQETQYF
TRBJ2-6 | TRBD1 | . | TRBV19 | TGTGCCAGTAGTGTTCATCCGGGACAGGGTCTTGCTGGGGCCAACGTCCTGACTTTC | CASSVHPGQGLAGANVLTF
TRBJ2-5 | TRBD2 | . | TRBV6-5 | TGTGCCAGCAGTAAGGGAATAGCGGGAGAGGGTGAGCAGTACTTC | CASSKGIAGEGEQYF
TRBJ1-2 | . | . | TRBV9 | TGTGCCAGCAGCCCTACCGGGGGGGGGCGTAACTATGGCTACACCTTC | CASSPTGGGRNYGYTF
TRBJ1-4 | . | . | TRBV7-9 | TGTGCCAGCAGCACGGGGCGGGGGGGACTGACCGGTGAAAAACTGTTTTTT | CASSTGRGGLTGEKLFF
TRBJ2-7 | . | . | TRBV7-9 | TGTTCCAGCAGCTCCACCGTAGTGGGGGGGCGCGAGCAGTACTTC | CSSSSTVVGGREQYF
TRBJ1-1 | . | . | TRBV5-1 | TGCGCCAGCAGCATTGGTACGGTGTATGGCACTGAAGCTTTCTTT | CASSIGTVYGTEAFF
TRBJ2-5 | . | . | TRBV19 | TGTGCCAGTAGTCGCCAGGGATTGACGCGGGGAGAGACCCAGTACTTC | CASSRQGLTRGETQYF
TRBJ2-7 | TRBD1 | . | TRBV27 | TGTGCCAGCAGTCTGACAGGGGCCTACGAGCAGTACTTC | CASSLTGAYEQYF
TRBJ2-1 | TRBD2 | once | TRBV11-2 | TGTGCCAGCAGCTTAGATGTCCAGCGGGAGAACTATGAGCAGTTCTTC | CASSLDVQRENYEQFF
TRBJ2-3 | TRBD1 | once | TRBV29-1 | TGCAGCGAACGACAGGGGGATACGCAGTATTTT | CSERQGDTQYF
TRBJ2-5 | . | once | TRBV6-5 | TGTGCCAGCAGACTACAAGCGGTTCAAGAGACCCAGTACTTC | CASRLQAVQETQYF
TRBJ2-1 | . | . | TRBV7-9 | TGTTCCAGCAGCCCAAGGCTAGAGCGGTACAATGAGCAGTTCTTC | CSSSPRLERYNEQFF
TRBJ2-7 | TRBD2 | . | TRBV5-6 | TGTGCCAGCAGCTTGGTCGGGGGGACCTACTACGAGCAGTACTTC | CASSLVGGTYYEQYF
TRBJ2-7 | TRBD1 | . | TRBV4-2 | TGTGCCAGCAGCCAAGTGACAGGGCCCTACGAGCAGTACTTC | CASSQVTGPYEQYF